This T cell receptor beta chain was obtained from a study of blood T cells in healthy people across ages. Study-wide results and caveats: It was held that the diversity estimates obtained from one million T cells were underestimates. There was no known CMV status for donors, so expanded clonotype changes were possibly confounded.

As to this clonotype: What it recognizes is unknown.

It was 8 to 10 milliliters of peripheral blood that were drawn from each donor. It was with a sample-barcoded 5' primer and a J-beta primer mix that a second PCR of about 6 to 12 cycles was run. All cDNA molecules were each tagged by a template-switch adaptor with 12 random nucleotides. TCRdb re-called the 5' RACE reads with MiXCR, one entry per CDR3 protein. The sample carries some 900,000 distinct CDR3 sequences, 40% to 60% recorded once. The length of the CDR3 is 16 residues. J gave up 1 base and V 1 base, and 2 bases lay outside the gene matches. Germline values: CDR1 SGHRS, CDR2 YFSETQ. The sequence derives from a man aged 25 to 40 in good health. The specimen was blood. V usage is TRBV5-1 and J usage is TRBJ2-5; TRBD2 matches 12 bases. The CDR3 spells CASSLTSGGRQETQYF. CDR3 DNA: TGCGCCAGCAGCTTGACTAGCGGGGGGCGCCAAGAGACCCAGTACTTC.